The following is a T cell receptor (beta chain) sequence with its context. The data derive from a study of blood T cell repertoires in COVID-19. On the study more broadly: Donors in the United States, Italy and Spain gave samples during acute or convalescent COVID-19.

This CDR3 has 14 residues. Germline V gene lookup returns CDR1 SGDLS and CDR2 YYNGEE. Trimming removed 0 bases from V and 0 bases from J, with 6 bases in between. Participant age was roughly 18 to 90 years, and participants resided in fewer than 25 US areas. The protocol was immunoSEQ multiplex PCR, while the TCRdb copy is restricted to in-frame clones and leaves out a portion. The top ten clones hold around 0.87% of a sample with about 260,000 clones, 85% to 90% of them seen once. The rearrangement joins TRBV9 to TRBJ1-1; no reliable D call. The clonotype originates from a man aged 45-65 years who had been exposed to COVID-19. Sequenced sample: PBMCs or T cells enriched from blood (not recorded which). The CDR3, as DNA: TGTGCCAGCAGCGTAGTCGGTATGAACACTGAAGCTTTCTTT. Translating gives CASSVVGMNTEAFF.